This T cell receptor (beta chain) was recovered during a study of blood T cell repertoires in COVID-19. CDR1 is SGHAT and CDR2 is FQNNGV in the germline V gene. CDR3 length: 16 amino acids. V was clipped by 1 base and J by 1 base, with 14 bases between them. Repertoires were generated with immunoSEQ multiplex PCR, while TCRdb's copy carries only in-frame clones and drops some. The sample records some 29,000 clones, approximately 88% being singletons. Sequenced: peripheral blood. J is TRBJ2-7 and V is TRBV11-2; a possible D gene is TRBD2 (5 bases). The receptor comes from a man aged 80 or over with active COVID-19. CDR3 nucleotides: TGTGCCAGCAGCTTAGCTGCGGGCAGCCCGTCCTACGAGCAGTACTTC. Its protein is CASSLAAGSPSYEQYF. Using reference TRBV11-2 and TRBJ2-7 for the parts outside the CDR3, the full variable domain is EAGVAQSPRYKIIEKRQSVAFWCNPISGHATLYWYQQILGQGPKLLIQFQNNGVVDDSQLPKDRFSAERLKGVDSTLKIQPAKLEDSAVYLCASSLAAGSPSYEQYFGPGTRLTVT.